The next 15 T cell receptor beta chains were all read from a single sample in a study of T-cell reconstitution after alpha-beta-depleted transplantation in children. Unique molecular identifiers were used to barcode this TCRbeta library. TCRdb used MiXCR to reprocess the PCR reads, holding one entry per CDR3 protein. This sample yields about 540,000 distinct CDR3 sequences, of which 25% to 30% are seen a single time; approximately 33% belongs to the top ten. This material consisted of PBMCs, taken before TCRalphabeta/CD19-depleted stem cell transplant. The receptors were sampled from a boy in the first two years of life with Wiskott-Aldrich syndrome, due to receive a stem cell transplant.

This clonotype has just a few counts. V usage is TRBV6-1 and J usage is TRBJ2-5; D might be TRBD2 (5 bases). Trimming took off 7 bases at V and 4 bases at J, with 19 bases between the two ends. This CDR3 comprises 15 residues. Germline assignment: CDR1 MNHNS and CDR2 SASEGT. CDR3 sequence: CASKPQRGLPETQYF. The DNA for the CDR3 is TGTGCCAGCAAACCACAAAGAGGGCTGCCAGAGACCCAGTACTTC.

The gene calls are TRBV5-6 and TRBJ2-2; D gene uncertain. The CDR3 is 15 amino acids. CDR1 is SGHDT and CDR2 is YYEEEE in the germline V gene. Trimming left V 0 bases short and J 1 base short, with 7 bases between. Here the CDR3 DNA reads TGTGCCAGCAGCTTGGGACGGAAGAACACCGGGGAGCTGTTTTTT. It yields the protein CASSLGRKNTGELFF.

This clonotype appeared a few times. V and J are TRBV9 and TRBJ2-1, with D perhaps TRBD2 (5 bases). The CDR3 is made up of 16 amino acids. Deletions cut 1 base from V and 0 bases from J, with 11 bases between. The germline CDR1 and CDR2 sequences are SGDLS and YYNGEE. The CDR3 protein is CASSVRGSLSYNEQFF. The DNA of the CDR3 is TGTGCCAGCAGCGTAAGAGGGTCTCTCTCCTACAATGAGCAGTTCTTC.

CDR3 bases: TGTGCCATCAGTGGCCGGGTCGACAATGAGCAGTTCTTC. Its translation is CAISGRVDNEQFF. V gene TRBV10-3 combines with J gene TRBJ2-1; D ambiguous. V gave up 4 bases and J gave up 5 bases, with 9 bases separating them. In germline, CDR1 is ENHRY, CDR2 SYGVKD. The CDR3 covers 13 residues.

The rearrangement joins TRBV4-1 to TRBJ1-5; D may be TRBD1 (5 bases). The germline V gene has CDR1 MGHRA and CDR2 YSYEKL. The CDR3 sequence is 14 residues long. Trimming pared 2 bases from V and 3 bases from J, leaving 8 bases between. The CDR3 region has the DNA TGCGCCAGCAGCCAAAAGGGGATCAATCAGCCCCAGCATTTT. Translating gives CASSQKGINQPQHF.

This clonotype was counted only a few times. The rearrangement links TRBV20-1 to TRBJ1-1; tentatively, D is TRBD1 (5 bases). This CDR3 comprises 15 residues. Trimming stripped 5 bases from V and 8 bases from J, with 24 bases between. Looked up from germline, CDR1 is DFQATT and CDR2 is SNEGSKA (reference sequence). Written as DNA, the CDR3 is TGCAGTGCTCGAAACCCTCAGGGTACGGGGGTCGAAGCTTTCTTT. It yields the protein CSARNPQGTGVEAFF.

This clonotype was counted many times. The V call is TRBV5-1, the J call TRBJ1-5, with a possible D match to TRBD1 (6 bases). Per the germline V gene, CDR1 is SGHRS and CDR2 is YFSETQ. The germline V and J ends were trimmed by 0 bases and 5 bases, with 6 bases remaining between them. This CDR3 comprises 13 residues. The CDR3 loop is CASSLDRDQPQHF. CDR3 nucleotides: TGCGCCAGCAGCTTGGACAGGGATCAGCCCCAGCATTTT.

The J gene is TRBJ2-1, the V gene TRBV20-1; D is perhaps TRBD2 (6 bases). The CDR3 is 15 residues long. Germline values: CDR1 DFQATT, CDR2 SNEGSKA (reference sequence). The germline V and J ends were trimmed by 0 bases and 3 bases, with 12 bases remaining between them. CDR3 sequence: CSAREQRAIYNEQFF. The CDR3 nucleotides read TGCAGTGCTAGAGAGCAGCGGGCGATCTACAATGAGCAGTTCTTC.

This clonotype was observed a handful of times. The chain employs TRBV5-1 and TRBJ2-1, with 7 positions matching TRBD1. The junction had 7 bases not matched to a gene; V was cut back by 1 base and J by 3 bases. CDR1 SGHRS and CDR2 YFSETQ come from the germline V gene. The CDR3 length is 16 residues. CDR3 amino acids: CASSLLGQGDYNEQFF. The CDR3, as DNA: TGCGCCAGCAGCTTGTTGGGCCAGGGGGACTACAATGAGCAGTTCTTC.

This clonotype was picked up a small number of times. This chain uses TRBV20-1 with TRBJ2-4; weak D call: TRBD2 (5 bases). Deletions cut 6 bases from V and 0 bases from J, with 12 bases between. The CDR3 loop spans 14 amino acids. Germline-derived CDR1 and CDR2 are DFQATT and SNEGSKA (reference sequence). CDR3 nucleotide sequence: TGCAGTGCCCCCGGGAACCTAGCCAAAAACATTCAGTACTTC. Translated: CSAPGNLAKNIQYF.

The gene calls are TRBV10-3 and TRBJ2-1, with 7 bases that match TRBD2. V gave up 5 bases and J gave up 7 bases; unmatched junction bases: 8. The CDR3 is made up of 14 amino acids. The germline gives CDR1 ENHRY, CDR2 SYGVKD. CDR3 residues: CAISFSGGLNEQFF. As DNA, the CDR3 is TGTGCCATCAGTTTCAGTGGGGGACTAAATGAGCAGTTCTTC.

The rearrangement uses TRBV28 and TRBJ2-7, with D unclear. The CDR3 spans 13 residues. The germline V and J ends were trimmed by 2 bases and 5 bases, with 10 bases remaining between them. Germline CDR1 MDHEN, CDR2 SYDVKM. This CDR3 reads CASSLDPSNEQYF. Here the CDR3 DNA reads TGTGCCAGCAGTTTAGACCCCTCGAACGAGCAGTACTTC.

The chain has TRBV28 and TRBJ2-3, with D possibly being TRBD2 (5 bases). Germline CDR1 reads MDHEN; CDR2 reads SYDVKM. This CDR3 region has 14 residues. V shed 8 bases and J shed 7 bases, with 19 bases lying between them. The CDR3 DNA sequence: TGTGCCAGCGTCTTGGTGGCGGGTGGTAATACGCAGTATTTT. As protein: CASVLVAGGNTQYF. Full variable domain (outside the CDR3, taken from reference TRBV28 and TRBJ2-3): DVKVTQSSRYLVKRTGEKVFLECVQDMDHENMFWYRQDPGLGLRLIYFSYDVKMKEKGDIPEGYSVSREKKERFSLILESASTNQTSMYLCASVLVAGGNTQYFGPGTRLTVL.

V and J are TRBV28 and TRBJ2-1, with 11 bases that match TRBD1. The CDR3 totals 16 residues. J lost 6 bases, V lost 0 bases, and 4 bases had no gene match. CDR1 and CDR2 (germline): MDHEN, SYDVKM. CDR3 region: CASSLWGTGGSNEQFF. Here the CDR3 DNA reads TGTGCCAGCAGTTTATGGGGGACAGGGGGGTCCAATGAGCAGTTCTTC.

The V gene is TRBV11-3, the J gene TRBJ2-3; D possibly corresponds to TRBD1 (6 bases). V lost 6 bases and J lost 4, with 17 bases in between. Germline loops: CDR1 SGHNT, CDR2 YENEEA. This CDR3 spans 15 amino acids. The CDR3 here is CASSRTADGSDTQYF. The CDR3 DNA reads TGTGCCAGCAGTAGGACAGCGGACGGCTCAGATACGCAGTATTTT. Based on the CDR3 plus reference TRBV11-3 and TRBJ2-3, the full variable domain is EAGVVQSPRYKIIEKKQPVAFWCNPISGHNTLYWYLQNLGQGPELLIRYENEEAVDDSQLPKDRFSAERLKGVDSTLKIQPAELGDSAVYLCASSRTADGSDTQYFGPGTRLTVL.